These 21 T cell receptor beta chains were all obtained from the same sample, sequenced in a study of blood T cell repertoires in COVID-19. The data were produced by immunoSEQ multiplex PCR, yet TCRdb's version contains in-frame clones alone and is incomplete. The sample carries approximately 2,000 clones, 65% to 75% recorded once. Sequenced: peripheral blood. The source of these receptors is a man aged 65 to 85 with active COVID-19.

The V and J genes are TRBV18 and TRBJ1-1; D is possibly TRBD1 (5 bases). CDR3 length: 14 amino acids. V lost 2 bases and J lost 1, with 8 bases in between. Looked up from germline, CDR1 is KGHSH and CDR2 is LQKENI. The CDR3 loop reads CASSPGDSNTEAFF. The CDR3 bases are TGTGCCAGCTCACCAGGGGACTCGAACACTGAAGCTTTCTTT. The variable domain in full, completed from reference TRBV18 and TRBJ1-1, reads NAGVMQNPRHLVRRRGQEARLRCSPMKGHSHVYWYRQLPEEGLKFMVYLQKENIIDESGMPKERFSAEFPKEGPSILRIQQVVRGDSAAYFCASSPGDSNTEAFFGQGTRLTVV.

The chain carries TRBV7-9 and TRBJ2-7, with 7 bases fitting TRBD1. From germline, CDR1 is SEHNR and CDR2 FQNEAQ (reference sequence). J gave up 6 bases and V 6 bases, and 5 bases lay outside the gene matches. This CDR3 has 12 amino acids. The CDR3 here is CASRLGQFEQYF. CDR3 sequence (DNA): TGTGCCAGCAGGCTGGGACAGTTCGAGCAGTACTTC.

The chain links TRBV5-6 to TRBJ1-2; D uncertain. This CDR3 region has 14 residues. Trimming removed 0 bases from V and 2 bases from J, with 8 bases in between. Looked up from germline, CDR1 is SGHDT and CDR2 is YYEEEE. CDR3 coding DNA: TGTGCCAGCAGCTTGGGGCAGAGGAACTATGGCTACACCTTC. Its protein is CASSLGQRNYGYTF.

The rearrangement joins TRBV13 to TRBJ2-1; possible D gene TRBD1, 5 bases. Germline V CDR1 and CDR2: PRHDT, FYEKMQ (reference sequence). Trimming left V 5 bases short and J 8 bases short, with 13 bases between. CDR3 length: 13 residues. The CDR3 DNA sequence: TGTGCCAGCAGCCCGAGATGGGGCTATGAGCAGTTCTTC. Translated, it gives CASSPRWGYEQFF.

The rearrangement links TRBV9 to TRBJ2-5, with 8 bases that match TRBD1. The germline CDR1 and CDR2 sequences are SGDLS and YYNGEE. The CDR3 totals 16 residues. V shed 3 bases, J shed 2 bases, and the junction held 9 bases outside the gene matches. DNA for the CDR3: TGTGCCAGCAGCGATCATAGACAGGGGCCTCAAGAGACCCAGTACTTC. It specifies CASSDHRQGPQETQYF.

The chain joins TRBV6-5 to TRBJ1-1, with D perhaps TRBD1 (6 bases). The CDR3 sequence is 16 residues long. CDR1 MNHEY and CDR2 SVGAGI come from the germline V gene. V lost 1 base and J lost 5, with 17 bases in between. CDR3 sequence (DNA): TGTGCCAGCAGTTACTATCTGAGCGGGGGCAAGACTGAAGCTTTCTTT. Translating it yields CASSYYLSGGKTEAFF.

CDR3 DNA sequence: TGCGCCAGCAGCGCCGGGACTTCCTACGAGCAGTACTTC. As protein: CASSAGTSYEQYF. The gene calls are TRBV5-1 and TRBJ2-7, with a weak D call TRBD2 (6 bases). The CDR3 loop spans 13 amino acids. Per germline, CDR1 SGHRS and CDR2 YFSETQ. Trimming left V 4 bases short and J 1 base short, with 9 bases between.

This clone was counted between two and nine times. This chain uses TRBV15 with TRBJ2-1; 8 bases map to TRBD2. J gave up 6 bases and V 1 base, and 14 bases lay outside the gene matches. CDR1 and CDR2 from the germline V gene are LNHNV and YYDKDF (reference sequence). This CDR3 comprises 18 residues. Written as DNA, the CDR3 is TGTGCCACCAGCAGAGTTGGGGGGGTAGCGGGAATACTCAATGAGCAGTTCTTC. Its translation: CATSRVGGVAGILNEQFF.

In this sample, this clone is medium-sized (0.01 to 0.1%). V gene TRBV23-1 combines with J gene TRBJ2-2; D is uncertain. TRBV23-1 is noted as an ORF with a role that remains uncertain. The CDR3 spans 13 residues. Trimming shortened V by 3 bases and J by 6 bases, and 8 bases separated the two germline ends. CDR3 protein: CASSQGFPGELFF. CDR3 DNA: TGCGCCAGCAGTCAGGGCTTTCCCGGGGAGCTGTTTTTT.

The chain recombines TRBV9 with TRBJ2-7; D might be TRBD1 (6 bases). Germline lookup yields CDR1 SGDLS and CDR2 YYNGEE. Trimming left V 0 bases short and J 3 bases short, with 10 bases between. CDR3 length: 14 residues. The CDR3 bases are TGTGCCAGCAGCGTAGGACAGGTAAACTACGAGCAGTACTTC. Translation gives CASSVGQVNYEQYF.

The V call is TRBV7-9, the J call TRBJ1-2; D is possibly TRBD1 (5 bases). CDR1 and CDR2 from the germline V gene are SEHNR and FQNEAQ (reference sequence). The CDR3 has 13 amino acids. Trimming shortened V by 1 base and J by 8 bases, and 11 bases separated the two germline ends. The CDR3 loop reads CASSLGTLRGYTF. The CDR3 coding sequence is TGTGCCAGCAGCTTAGGGACATTGAGGGGCTACACCTTC.

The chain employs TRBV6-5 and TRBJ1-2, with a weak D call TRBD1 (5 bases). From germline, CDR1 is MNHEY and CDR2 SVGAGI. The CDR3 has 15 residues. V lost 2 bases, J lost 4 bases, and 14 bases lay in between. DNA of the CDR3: TGTGCCAGCAGTTACGGCGGGGGTGGGGGCTATGGCTACACCTTC. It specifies CASSYGGGGGYGYTF.

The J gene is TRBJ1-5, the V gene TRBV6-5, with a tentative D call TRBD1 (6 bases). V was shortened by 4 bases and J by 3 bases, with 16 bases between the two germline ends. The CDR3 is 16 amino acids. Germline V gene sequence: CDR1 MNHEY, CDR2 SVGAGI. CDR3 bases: TGTGCCAGCAGTTCGATCCAGGGGATGAACAATCAGCCCCAGCATTTT. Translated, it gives CASSSIQGMNNQPQHF.

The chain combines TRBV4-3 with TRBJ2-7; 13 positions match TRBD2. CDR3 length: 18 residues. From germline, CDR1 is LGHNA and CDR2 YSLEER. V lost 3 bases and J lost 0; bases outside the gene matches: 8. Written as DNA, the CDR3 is TGCGCCAGCAGCCAGGAACTAGCGGGAGGGGGGGGCTCCTACGAGCAGTACTTC. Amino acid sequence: CASSQELAGGGGSYEQYF.

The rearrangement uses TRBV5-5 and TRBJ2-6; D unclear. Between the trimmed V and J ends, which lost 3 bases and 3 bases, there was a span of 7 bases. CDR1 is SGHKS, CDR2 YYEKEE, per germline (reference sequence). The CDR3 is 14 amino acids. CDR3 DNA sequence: TGTGCCAGCAGCTGGCCTGATGGGGCCAACGTCCTGACTTTC. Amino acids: CASSWPDGANVLTF.

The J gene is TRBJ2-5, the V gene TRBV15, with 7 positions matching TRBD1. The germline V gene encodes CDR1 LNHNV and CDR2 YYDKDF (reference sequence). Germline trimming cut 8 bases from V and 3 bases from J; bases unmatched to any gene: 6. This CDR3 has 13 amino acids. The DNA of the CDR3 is TGTGCCACCGGCCGGGACAGAAAAGAGACCCAGTACTTC. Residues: CATGRDRKETQYF.

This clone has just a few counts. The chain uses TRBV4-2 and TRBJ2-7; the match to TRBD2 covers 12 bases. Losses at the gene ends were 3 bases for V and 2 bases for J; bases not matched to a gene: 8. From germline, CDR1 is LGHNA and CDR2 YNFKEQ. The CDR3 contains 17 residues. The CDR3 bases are TGTGCCAGCAGCCAGAGACTAGCGGGAGCGGAAGCCTACGAGCAGTACTTC. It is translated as CASSQRLAGAEAYEQYF.

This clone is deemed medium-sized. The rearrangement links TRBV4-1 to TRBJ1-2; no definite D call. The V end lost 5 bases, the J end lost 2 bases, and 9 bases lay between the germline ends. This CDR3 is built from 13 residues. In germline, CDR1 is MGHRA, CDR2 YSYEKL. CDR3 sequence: CASSAMTNYGYTF. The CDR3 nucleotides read TGCGCCAGCAGCGCTATGACAAACTATGGCTACACCTTC.

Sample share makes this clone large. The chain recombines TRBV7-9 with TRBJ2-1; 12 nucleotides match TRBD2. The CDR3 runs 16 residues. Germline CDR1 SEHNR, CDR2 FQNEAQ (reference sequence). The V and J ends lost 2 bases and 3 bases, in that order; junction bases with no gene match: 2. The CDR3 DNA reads TGTGCCAGCAGCTTAACTAGCGGGGGGTTCTACAATGAGCAGTTCTTC. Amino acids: CASSLTSGGFYNEQFF. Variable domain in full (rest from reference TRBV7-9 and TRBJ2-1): DTGVSQNPRHKITKRGQNVTFRCDPISEHNRLYWYRQTLGQGPEFLTYFQNEAQLEKSRLLSDRFSAERPKGSFSTLEIQRTEQGDSAMYLCASSLTSGGFYNEQFFGPGTRLTVL.

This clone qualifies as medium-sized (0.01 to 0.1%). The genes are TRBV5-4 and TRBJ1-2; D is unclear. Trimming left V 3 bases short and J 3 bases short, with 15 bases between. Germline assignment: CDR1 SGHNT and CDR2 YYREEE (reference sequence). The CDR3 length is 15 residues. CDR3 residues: CASSSSDGIYYGYTF. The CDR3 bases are TGTGCCAGCAGCTCCTCTGATGGCATCTACTATGGCTACACCTTC.

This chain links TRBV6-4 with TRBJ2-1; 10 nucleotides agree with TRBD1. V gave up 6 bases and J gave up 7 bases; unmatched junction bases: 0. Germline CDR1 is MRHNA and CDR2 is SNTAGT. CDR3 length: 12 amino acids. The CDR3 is CASRDRGNEQFF. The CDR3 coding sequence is TGTGCCAGCAGGGACAGGGGGAATGAGCAGTTCTTC.